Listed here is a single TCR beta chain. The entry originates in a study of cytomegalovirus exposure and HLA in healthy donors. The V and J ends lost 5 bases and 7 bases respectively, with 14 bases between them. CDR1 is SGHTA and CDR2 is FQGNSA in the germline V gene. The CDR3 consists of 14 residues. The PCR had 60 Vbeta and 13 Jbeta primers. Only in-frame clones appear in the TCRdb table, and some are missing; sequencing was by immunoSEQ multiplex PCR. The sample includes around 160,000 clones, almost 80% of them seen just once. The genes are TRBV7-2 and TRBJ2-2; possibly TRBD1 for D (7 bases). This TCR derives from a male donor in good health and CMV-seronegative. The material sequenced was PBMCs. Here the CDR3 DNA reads TGTGCCAGCAGCACCCGACAGGGAGGCGGGGAGCTGTTTTTT. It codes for CASSTRQGGGELFF.